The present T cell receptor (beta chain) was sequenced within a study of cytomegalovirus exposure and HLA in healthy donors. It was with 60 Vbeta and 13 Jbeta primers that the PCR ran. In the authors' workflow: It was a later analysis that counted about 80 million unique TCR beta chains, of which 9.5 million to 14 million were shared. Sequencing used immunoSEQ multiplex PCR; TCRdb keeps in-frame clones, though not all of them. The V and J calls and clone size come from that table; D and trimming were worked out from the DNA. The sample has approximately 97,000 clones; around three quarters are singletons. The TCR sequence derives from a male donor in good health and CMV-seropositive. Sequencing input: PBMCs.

CDR3 in DNA: TGTGCCAGCAGCCAACTTAGCTCCTACAATGAGCAGTTCTTC. This gives the protein CASSQLSSYNEQFF. The rearrangement links TRBV5-6 to TRBJ2-1, with D hard to call. V was shortened by 4 bases and J by 0 bases, with 8 bases between the two germline ends. Germline CDR1 and CDR2: SGHDT and YYEEEE. This CDR3 has 14 residues.